This is a list of T cell receptor beta chains from one sample in a study of human T cells and chemical hapten exposure. TCRdb re-called the RACE reads through MiXCR, storing one row per CDR3 protein. This table holds around 110,000 distinct CDR3 sequences, 10% to 12% found once. This specimen consisted of whole blood, obtained in connection with sensitization to the hapten diphenylcyclopropenone (DPC). The receptor source for this set is a woman aged 50 to 60 with alopecia areata. Some clones in this sample may be carry-over from other donors' samples. CDR3s include the opening cysteine and the closing phenylalanine or tryptophan. The D gene is left open where the match is weak. Clone size is not always given. Where it is, it says once, few, many or a class for expanded clones.

DNA	CDR3	J	V	size	D
TGTGCCAGCAGCGGAGGACAGGGTTTGCCTAACTATGGCTACACCTTC	CASSGGQGLPNYGYTF	TRBJ1-2	TRBV9	NA	TRBD1
TGTGCCAGCAAACCCCAGGCCTTGGGGGAAGCTTTCTTT	CASKPQALGEAFF	TRBJ1-1	TRBV6-2/TRBV6-3	NA	NA
TGCAGCCACTCAAGGAACAATGAGCAGTTCTTC	CSHSRNNEQFF	TRBJ2-1	TRBV20-1	few	NA
TGCGCCAGCAGCCTCATAGAGGATGAAAAACTGTTTTTT	CASSLIEDEKLFF	TRBJ1-4	TRBV4-1	NA	NA
TGTGCCAGCAGCCCTACTAGCTACGAGCAGTACTTC	CASSPTSYEQYF	TRBJ2-7	TRBV7-2	many	NA
TGCAGCGTTGAAGGGAGGGATGAGCAGTTCTTC	CSVEGRDEQFF	TRBJ2-1	TRBV29-1	NA	NA
TGTGCCAGCAGTTGGGGCGACCCCTACGAGCAGTACTTC	CASSWGDPYEQYF	TRBJ2-7	TRBV28	few	NA
TGCGCCAGCAGCGTATTAATGGACACTACAGATACGCAGTATTTT	CASSVLMDTTDTQYF	TRBJ2-3	TRBV5-1	NA	NA
TGCAGTGCTCGTCCGGGACTCAAAGAGACCCAGTACTTC	CSARPGLKETQYF	TRBJ2-5	TRBV20-1	few	NA
TGTGCCAGCAGCCCTACAAGAGAGGGCGGAGCTTTCTTT	CASSPTREGGAFF	TRBJ1-1	TRBV3-1	few	NA
TGTGCCAGCACCCGCCTGGGACAGGGGCCCTACGAGCAGTACTTC	CASTRLGQGPYEQYF	TRBJ2-7	TRBV7-9	many	TRBD1